Here is one TCR beta chain with its context. Its antigen remains unidentified. These data originate in a study of response to subunit inactivated influenza vaccine. Study-wide results and limits: Authors suggested each seasonal influenza vaccination recruits few new T cells.

TCRdb processed the RT-PCR reads anew with MiXCR; each CDR3 protein has one entry. The sample has some 800,000 distinct CDR3 sequences, less than 25% seen once; the top ten hold around 9.6%. Germline loops: CDR1 DFQATT, CDR2 SNEGSKA (reference sequence). CDR3 length: 14 amino acids. V was shortened by 5 bases and J by 6 bases, with 16 bases between the two germline ends. The chain couples TRBV20-1 to TRBJ2-2; D gene ambiguous. The receptor's source is a man aged 45-65 years who received an inactivated influenza vaccine. The sequences come from PBMCs from blood, collected around 5 days after vaccination. The CDR3 nucleotides are TGCAGTGCTTCAGCTGGATCCCACCCCGGGGAGCTGTTTTTT. Translating gives CSASAGSHPGELFF.